This T cell receptor beta chain stems from a study of blood T cell repertoires in COVID-19. About the study: Acute-phase and convalescent COVID-19 samples originated in the United States, Italy and Spain. The analysed material was cDNA or gDNA that came from T cells, B-cell-depleted T cells, or PBMCs.

Under the authors' procedure: Estimated nucleated cell counts came from reference gene primer amplification. Some clones are missing from TCRdb's copy, which holds only in-frame ones; the method was immunoSEQ multiplex PCR. V and J calls and clone size are copied from that table; D and trimming were computed from the DNA. This table holds some 140,000 clones, roughly four fifths found once. Trimming cost V 3 bases and J 6 bases; bases outside gene matches: 9. Per germline, CDR1 MGHRA and CDR2 YSYEKL. This CDR3 comprises 16 residues. The chain uses TRBV4-1 and TRBJ2-7; 12 nucleotides match TRBD2. The sample was peripheral blood. This sequence was found in a human donor in a cohort sampled during active COVID-19. The chain's CDR3 is CASSQRTSGVAGEQYF. The CDR3 DNA reads as TGCGCCAGCAGCCAGCGGACTAGCGGGGTGGCGGGCGAGCAGTACTTC.